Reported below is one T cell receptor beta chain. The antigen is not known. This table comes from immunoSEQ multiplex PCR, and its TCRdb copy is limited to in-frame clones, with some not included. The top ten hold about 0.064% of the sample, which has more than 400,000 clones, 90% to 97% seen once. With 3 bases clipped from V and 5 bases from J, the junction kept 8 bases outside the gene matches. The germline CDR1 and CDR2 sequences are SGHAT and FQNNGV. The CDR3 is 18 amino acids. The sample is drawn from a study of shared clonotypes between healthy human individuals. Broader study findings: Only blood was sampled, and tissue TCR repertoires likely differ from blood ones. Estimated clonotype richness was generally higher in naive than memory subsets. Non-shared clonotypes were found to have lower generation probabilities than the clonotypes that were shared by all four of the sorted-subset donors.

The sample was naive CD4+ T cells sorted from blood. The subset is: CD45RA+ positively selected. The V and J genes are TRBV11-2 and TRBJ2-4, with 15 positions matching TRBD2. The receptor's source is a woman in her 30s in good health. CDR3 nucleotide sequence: TGTGCCAGCAGCTTCTACCCCGGACTAGCGGGAGGGCAAAACATTCAGTACTTC. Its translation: CASSFYPGLAGGQNIQYF.